The 15 T cell receptor beta chains below come from one sample, sequenced in a study of blood T cell repertoires in COVID-19. Clones were read by immunoSEQ multiplex PCR, and TCRdb kept only the in-frame ones, dropping some. The data show about 200,000 clones, about 81% seen once. The sequenced sample consisted of peripheral blood. These receptors were obtained from a woman aged 55-70 years with COVID-19, enrolled during active disease.

The rearrangement joins TRBV19 to TRBJ2-1, with D perhaps TRBD2 (5 bases). The CDR3 runs to 15 residues. V was clipped by 8 bases and J by 0 bases, with 14 bases between them. Per germline, CDR1 LNHDA and CDR2 SQIVND (reference sequence). The DNA for the CDR3 is TGTGCCAGTTTGGGGAGTGGAATCTCCTACAATGAGCAGTTCTTC. Protein sequence: CASLGSGISYNEQFF.

V is TRBV6-6 and J is TRBJ1-2, with 9 bases fitting TRBD1. V shed 5 bases, J shed 8 bases, and the junction held 9 bases outside the gene matches. The length of the CDR3 is 14 residues. CDR1 and CDR2 (germline): MNHNY, SVGAGI (reference sequence). CDR3 nucleotide sequence: TGTGCCAGCAGTCCCAGGGGACAGGGTTCCGGCTACACCTTC. It yields the protein CASSPRGQGSGYTF.

The chain uses TRBV4-2 and TRBJ1-5; TRBD1 matches at 8 bases. The germline V gene encodes CDR1 LGHNA and CDR2 YNFKEQ. J gave up 6 bases and V 0 bases, and 10 bases lay outside the gene matches. The CDR3 sequence is 17 residues long. This CDR3 reads CASSQDRGQSEGQPQHF. CDR3 coding DNA: TGTGCCAGCAGCCAAGACAGGGGGCAGAGTGAGGGTCAGCCCCAGCATTTT.

The J gene is TRBJ2-1, the V gene TRBV11-2; the match to TRBD1 covers 10 bases. Germline V gives CDR1 SGHAT, CDR2 FQNNGV. With V trimmed by 4 bases and J by 3 bases, 9 bases remained unmatched. The CDR3 consists of 17 residues. The DNA of the CDR3 is TGTGCCAGCAGCTCCGGTGGGGGACAGGGGCTCTACAATGAGCAGTTCTTC. Translation: CASSSGGGQGLYNEQFF.

The J gene is TRBJ1-4, the V gene TRBV28; 10 nucleotides line up with TRBD1. The CDR3 is 16 amino acids. With 4 bases clipped from V and 4 bases from J, the junction kept 6 bases outside the gene matches. CDR1 and CDR2 (germline): MDHEN, SYDVKM. The CDR3 protein is CASSSVGQGLNEKLFF. The CDR3 region has the DNA TGTGCCAGCAGTTCAGTGGGACAGGGGCTTAATGAAAAACTGTTTTTT.

At least ten counts were recorded for this clone. The chain recombines TRBV7-9 with TRBJ2-3, with D perhaps matching TRBD2 (6 bases). Trimming took off 4 bases at V and 2 bases at J, with 13 bases between the two ends. CDR1 SEHNR and CDR2 FQNEAQ come from the germline V gene (reference sequence). The CDR3 runs to 15 residues. CDR3: CASSSPGLYTDTQYF. In DNA form, the CDR3 reads TGTGCCAGCAGCTCACCGGGACTTTACACAGATACGCAGTATTTT.

This CDR3 is CATSDPVGTGGETQYF. DNA for the CDR3: TGTGCCACCAGTGATCCCGTTGGGACAGGGGGAGAGACCCAGTACTTC. This rearrangement joins TRBV24-1 to TRBJ2-5; 11 bases map to TRBD1. V lost 3 bases, J lost 4 bases, and 6 bases stayed unmatched. The CDR3 length is 16 residues. The V gene's germline CDR1 is KGHDR and CDR2 SFDVKD.

In this sample, this clone turned up once. The chain carries TRBV10-2 and TRBJ2-2; the match to TRBD1 covers 9 bases. CDR1 is WSHSY and CDR2 is SAAADI in the germline V gene. V lost 6 bases and J lost 5; bases outside the gene matches: 7. The CDR3 spans 15 residues. The CDR3 DNA sequence: TGCGCCAGCAGAAAGGGACAGGGAGGGACCGGGGAGCTGTTTTTT. Protein sequence: CASRKGQGGTGELFF.

The chain combines TRBV7-9 with TRBJ2-1; a possible D gene is TRBD2 (6 bases). The germline CDR1 and CDR2 sequences are SEHNR and FQNEAQ (reference sequence). The CDR3 length is 13 residues. Trimming left V 5 bases short and J 5 bases short, with 10 bases between. Here the CDR3 DNA reads TGTGCCAGCAGCCCCGGGACTCACAATGAGCAGTTCTTC. Translated, it gives CASSPGTHNEQFF. The whole variable domain, remainder taken from reference TRBV7-9 and TRBJ2-1, is DTGVSQNPRHKITKRGQNVTFRCDPISEHNRLYWYRQTLGQGPEFLTYFQNEAQLEKSRLLSDRFSAERPKGSFSTLEIQRTEQGDSAMYLCASSPGTHNEQFFGPGTRLTVL.

This clone was detected once. V is TRBV28 and J is TRBJ1-2; tentative D call: TRBD1 (5 bases). CDR1 and CDR2 (germline): MDHEN, SYDVKM. The CDR3 loop spans 14 amino acids. Trimming removed 5 bases from V and 8 bases from J, with 18 bases in between. The CDR3 sequence: CASSLDFRRGGYTF. DNA of the CDR3: TGTGCCAGCAGTCTCGACTTCAGGCGGGGCGGCTACACCTTC.

The rearrangement uses TRBV18 and TRBJ2-5; a weak D match, TRBD1 (6 bases). CDR3 length: 13 residues. V dropped 3 bases and J dropped 2 bases, with 7 bases sitting between them. Germline V gives CDR1 KGHSH, CDR2 LQKENI. In nucleotides, the CDR3 is TGTGCCAGCTCACCGGACAGACAAGAGACCCAGTACTTC. Translation gives CASSPDRQETQYF.

This clone was found a few times. This chain joins TRBV6-1 and TRBJ1-5; TRBD1 matches 7 bases. Per the germline V gene, CDR1 is MNHNS and CDR2 is SASEGT. This CDR3 has 16 residues. V lost 4 bases and J lost 4; bases outside the gene matches: 10. CDR3 nucleotide sequence: TGTGCCAGCAGTGCATCGTCGGCAGGGGGGAATCAGCCCCAGCATTTT. This gives the protein CASSASSAGGNQPQHF.

The chain couples TRBV7-2 to TRBJ2-1, with TRBD1 matching 11 bases. CDR1 and CDR2 (germline): SGHTA, FQGNSA. Losses at the gene ends were 0 bases for V and 6 bases for J; bases not matched to a gene: 4. The CDR3 has 16 amino acids. The CDR3 DNA sequence: TGTGCCAGCAGCTTAGCGCGGGACAGGGGGACCAATGAGCAGTTCTTC. Translation: CASSLARDRGTNEQFF.

V is TRBV7-2 and J is TRBJ1-6; D possibly corresponds to TRBD1 (6 bases). Germline CDR1 and CDR2: SGHTA and FQGNSA. This CDR3 contains 15 residues. V was trimmed by 3 bases and J by 9 bases, leaving 15 bases between them. The CDR3 DNA is TGTGCCAGCAGCTTGGTAGAACAGGGACGTTCACCCCTCCACTTT. This codes for CASSLVEQGRSPLHF.

The chain couples TRBV25-1 to TRBJ2-1; tentative D call: TRBD2 (7 bases). The CDR3 is 15 amino acids. Looked up from germline, CDR1 is MGHDK and CDR2 is SYGVNS. V was pared by 0 bases and J by 7 bases, with 13 bases between. CDR3 protein: CASSEYRGGGNEQFF. The CDR3 DNA follows: TGTGCCAGCAGTGAATACAGGGGAGGGGGGAATGAGCAGTTCTTC.